What follows describes a single T cell receptor (beta chain). Its specific antigen is unknown. No clone much larger than this one lies a single base away; base qualities are absent. Library prep was done by the immunoSEQ multiplex PCR assay. Approximately 93,000 TCR templates per sample were assayed by the deep sequencing platform. Genomic DNA extracted from sorted T cells was used for TCRbeta CDR3 sequencing. Per the original workflow: Clonal analysis of TCRbeta CDR3 data was done in the R programming language. Comparing unstimulated samples against CFSE-low samples taken after the reaction was how alloreactive CD4+ and CD8+ clones were defined. By matching sequences to the repertoires of sorted unstimulated Treg and non-Treg cells, each alloreactive CD4+ clone was assigned a regulatory or non-regulatory origin. Not all clones reach the TCRdb copy of this immuneACCESS table, which keeps in-frame sequences only. Checked studies attribute under half of the gap to unresolved V genes and leave the rest unexplained. V and J calls and clone size are as listed in that table; D and trimming were resolved from the DNA. The sample data list about 100,000 clones, and approximately 91% of these were observed just once. The top ten clones comprise roughly 0.16% of the sample.

The entry originates in a study of siplizumab effects on memory and regulatory T cells (dated by TCRdb to the late 2010s). Describing the broader study: The study examined how the anti-CD2 antibody siplizumab affects alloreactive T-cell subsets in allogeneic mixed lymphocyte reactions built from human PBMCs. The study at large found these results: Sequences below about 10^-5 frequency were poorly captured, so only a minor fraction of alloreactive clones could be mapped to unstimulated subsets. For roughly 80-95% of proliferating CD4+ or CD8+ clones, no naive or memory phenotype could be assigned. Siplizumab significantly reduced the cumulative frequency of alloreactive sequences traceable to unstimulated CD4+ memory T cells. Whether proliferating Tregs from siplizumab cultures were suppressive was not functionally confirmed. In reactions with siplizumab, an average of about 75% of mappable alloreactive CD4+ clones were Treg-derived, compared with 25% to 30% in control reactions. Greater diversity appeared to be present in unstimulated naive T cells than in memory T cells, and a substantial contribution to the alloresponse seemed to be made by naive cells.

Reading from cysteine to phenylalanine, the CDR3 counts 16 amino acids. Of the read, only the CDR3 DNA is kept; its 48 bases are in frame from base 1. Trimming at the junction amounts to 1 base on V and 4 bases on J, and the germline ends lie 15 bases apart. CDR1 and CDR2, per the germline V gene (reference sequence), are LNHDA and SQIVND. Sorted unstimulated T cells, along with proliferating T cells recovered from mixed lymphocyte reactions, underwent TCRbeta CDR3 sequencing. Fresh whole blood from approximately 10 HLA-typed healthy donors was used to isolate PBMCs. The sample comprised CD4+ T cells sorted from blood. Recombination connected TRBV19 to TRBJ2-3, and possibly TRBD2, on 5 matching bases. The TCR sequence derives from a human donor in good health. The DNA sequence is TGTGCCAGTAGTATAGCACTGACACTCGGGGCAGATACGCAGTATTTT. Its protein reads: CASSIALTLGADTQYF.